These 26 T cell receptor beta chains share one sample of origin, sequenced in a study of cytomegalovirus exposure and HLA in healthy donors. PCR employed 60 Vbeta and 13 Jbeta primers. Sequencing was performed with immunoSEQ multiplex PCR; in TCRdb, only in-frame clones are kept and a portion is missing. This repertoire includes 100,000 to 150,000 clones. Sequencing used PBMCs. These receptors were obtained from a woman in her forties in good health and CMV-seronegative.

The chain couples TRBV27 to TRBJ2-1; D may be TRBD2 (7 bases). Germline loops: CDR1 MNHEY, CDR2 SMNVEV (reference sequence). CDR3 length equals 17 residues. V was shortened by 2 bases and J by 4 bases, with 18 bases between the two germline ends. CDR3 protein: CASSLTRGGGLYNEQFF. The CDR3 bases are TGTGCCAGCAGTTTAACCCGGGGAGGGGGGCTTTACAATGAGCAGTTCTTC.

V gene TRBV10-2 combines with J gene TRBJ1-1; 7 bases agree with TRBD1. Germline CDR1 reads WSHSY; CDR2 reads SAAADI. CDR3 length: 14 residues. V trimming: 2 bases; J trimming: 1 base; junction bases outside the gene matches: 1. The CDR3 nucleotides read TGCGCCAGCAGTGAGAACAGGGGGAACACTGAAGCTTTCTTT. Amino acids: CASSENRGNTEAFF.

The chain recombines TRBV6-5 with TRBJ2-7, with 8 bases matching TRBD1. The germline CDR1 and CDR2 sequences are MNHEY and SVGAGI. V gave up 2 bases and J gave up 5 bases; unmatched junction bases: 8. The CDR3 extends over 15 amino acids. CDR3 protein: CASSYRQGSPNEQYF. Written as DNA, the CDR3 is TGTGCCAGCAGTTACCGACAGGGGAGCCCTAACGAGCAGTACTTC.

The genes are TRBV7-2 and TRBJ1-4, with TRBD1 matching 12 bases. The germline V gene encodes CDR1 SGHTA and CDR2 FQGNSA. CDR3 length equals 16 residues. V lost 4 bases, J lost 6 bases, and 6 bases stayed unmatched. CDR3 bases: TGTGCCAGCAGCTGGGGGGACAGGGGGCATTATGAAAAACTGTTTTTT. Protein: CASSWGDRGHYEKLFF.

The rearrangement uses TRBV2 and TRBJ1-1; TRBD1 matches 9 bases. The CDR3 is 13 residues long. Germline V gene data show CDR1 as SNHLY and CDR2 as FYNNEI. With 7 bases clipped from V and 4 bases from J, the junction kept 4 bases outside the gene matches. CDR3 DNA: TGTGCCAGCACGGGACAGGGATTCACTGAAGCTTTCTTT. Translated, it gives CASTGQGFTEAFF.

The chain couples TRBV2 to TRBJ1-2, with TRBD1 identical over 7 bases. The V gene end was trimmed by 2 bases and the J gene end by 0 bases; junction bases not matched to a gene: 9. Germline V gene lookup returns CDR1 SNHLY and CDR2 FYNNEI. This CDR3 is built from 17 residues. The CDR3 region has the DNA TGTGCCAGCAGTGAAAGAATAGGGGGCCTGACTAACTATGGCTACACCTTC. Amino acids: CASSERIGGLTNYGYTF.

The chain links TRBV19 to TRBJ2-7, with D perhaps matching TRBD1 (6 bases). Trimming stripped 5 bases from V and 8 bases from J, with 16 bases between. The CDR3 is 13 residues long. The V gene's germline CDR1 is LNHDA and CDR2 SQIVND (reference sequence). CDR3 sequence (DNA): TGTGCCAGTAGTCCCCGGGACACAGCGAAGCAGTACTTC. Its protein is CASSPRDTAKQYF.

The chain has TRBV5-1 and TRBJ2-5, with 9 bases fitting TRBD1. TRBJ2-7 explains the end of the DNA better; the J call may be wrong. The germline CDR1 and CDR2 sequences are SGHRS and YFSETQ. This CDR3 comprises 14 residues. The CDR3 is CASSLLQGAYEQYF. As DNA, the CDR3 is TGCGCCAGCAGCTTGTTACAGGGGGCATACGAGCAGTACTTC.

V is TRBV7-3 and J is TRBJ2-2; 8 nucleotides line up with TRBD1. Germline CDR1 reads SGHTA; CDR2 reads FQGTGA. Trimming cost V 2 bases and J 7 bases; bases outside gene matches: 9. The CDR3 consists of 16 residues. The CDR3 bases are TGTGCCAGCAGCTTACAGGGGGCTGCGGGCAGCGGGGAGCTGTTTTTT. Amino acids: CASSLQGAAGSGELFF.

The DNA of the CDR3 is TGTGCCAGCAGTCCGAGTGGGACACCTAGTCTTTATGGCTACACCTTC. Translation: CASSPSGTPSLYGYTF. The chain employs TRBV28 and TRBJ1-2, with D maybe TRBD1 (6 bases). The CDR3 is 16 residues long. Germline V gene lookup returns CDR1 MDHEN and CDR2 SYDVKM. Trimming removed 5 bases from V and 5 bases from J, with 21 bases in between.

This sequence joins TRBV7-2 and TRBJ2-5; weak D call: TRBD2 (5 bases). With 1 base removed from V and 5 bases from J, the gap between germline ends came to 11 bases. CDR1 and CDR2 from the germline V gene are SGHTA and FQGNSA. This CDR3 is 14 amino acids long. The CDR3 DNA sequence: TGTGCCAGCAGCTTAGTCGGACTGGTCGAGACCCAGTACTTC. Encoded protein: CASSLVGLVETQYF.

The chain is built from TRBV28 and TRBJ1-2, with 11 positions matching TRBD1. The CDR3 is 19 residues long. Trimming took 2 bases from V and 3 from J; bases not matched to a gene: 14. Looked up from germline, CDR1 is MDHEN and CDR2 is SYDVKM. CDR3 sequence (DNA): TGTGCCAGCAGTTTAAATAGGGGGACAGGGGGTTTTCTAGACTATGGCTACACCTTC. Translation: CASSLNRGTGGFLDYGYTF.

This chain uses TRBV5-4 with TRBJ1-4, with 7 bases identical to TRBD1. In germline, CDR1 is SGHNT, CDR2 YYREEE (reference sequence). J gave up 5 bases and V 4 bases, and 5 bases lay outside the gene matches. The CDR3 is 14 amino acids. The DNA for the CDR3 is TGTGCCAGCAGCCAAGGACAGGAAAATGAAAAACTGTTTTTT. Translation: CASSQGQENEKLFF.

CDR3 DNA sequence: TGTGCCACCTCATCCGACAGGGGTGCAAACATTCAGTACTTC. Translated, it gives CATSSDRGANIQYF. The V gene is TRBV6-1, the J gene TRBJ2-4; 8 positions agree with TRBD1. Losses at the gene ends were 10 bases for V and 6 bases for J; bases not matched to a gene: 11. Germline-derived CDR1 and CDR2 are MNHNS and SASEGT. This CDR3 region has 14 residues.

This rearrangement joins TRBV12-5 to TRBJ2-2, with D possibly TRBD2 on 5 matching bases. The CDR3 totals 14 residues. From germline, CDR1 is LGHNT and CDR2 FRNRAP. The V and J ends lost 6 bases and 0 bases respectively, with 8 bases between them. This CDR3 reads CASGEATNTGELFF. DNA for the CDR3: TGTGCTAGTGGGGAGGCCACGAACACCGGGGAGCTGTTTTTT.

This rearrangement joins TRBV4-3 to TRBJ1-2; 8 bases fit TRBD1. Germline CDR1 LGHNA, CDR2 YSLEER. The CDR3 totals 15 residues. V lost 0 bases, J lost 8 bases, and 8 bases stayed unmatched. The CDR3: CASSQDGQGARGYTF. In DNA, the CDR3 is TGCGCCAGCAGCCAAGATGGCCAGGGGGCACGGGGCTACACCTTC.

The chain links TRBV7-9 to TRBJ2-3, with 13 bases identical to TRBD2. Trimming took 1 base from V and 9 from J; bases not matched to a gene: 7. CDR1 and CDR2 (germline): SEHNR, FQNEAQ (reference sequence). The CDR3 is 16 residues long. The CDR3 DNA is TGTGCCAGCAGCTTAGTGACTAGCGGGGGGTCGGCAACGCAGTATTTT. Translated: CASSLVTSGGSATQYF.

The gene calls are TRBV2 and TRBJ2-2; D perhaps matches TRBD1 (5 bases). V lost 4 bases and J 1 base, leaving 7 bases between the germline ends. Germline lookup yields CDR1 SNHLY and CDR2 FYNNEI. The CDR3 spans 14 residues. The CDR3 loop is CASSVGQNTGELFF. CDR3 nucleotides: TGTGCCAGCAGTGTGGGGCAGAACACCGGGGAGCTGTTTTTT. Full variable domain (rest looked up from reference TRBV2 and TRBJ2-2): EPEVTQTPSHQVTQMGQEVILRCVPISNHLYFYWYRQILGQKVEFLVSFYNNEISEKSEIFDDQFSVERPDGSNFTLKIRSTKLEDSAMYFCASSVGQNTGELFFGEGSRLTVL.

This chain uses TRBV13 with TRBJ1-2; 10 positions match TRBD1. In germline, CDR1 is PRHDT, CDR2 FYEKMQ (reference sequence). This CDR3 region has 16 residues. V lost 2 bases to trimming and J lost 5 bases; unmatched junction nucleotides: 8. CDR3 sequence (DNA): TGTGCCAGCAGCTTACTGGGACAGGGGTCATTTTATGGCTACACCTTC. Amino acids: CASSLLGQGSFYGYTF.

The rearrangement uses TRBV4-1 and TRBJ1-6; 7 nucleotides line up with TRBD1. Looked up from germline, CDR1 is MGHRA and CDR2 is YSYEKL. V trimming: 3 bases; J trimming: 8 bases; junction bases outside the gene matches: 7. The length of the CDR3 is 15 residues. The CDR3 DNA follows: TGCGCCAGCAGCCATTTGACAGGGTTGGATTCACCCCTCCACTTT. Translated: CASSHLTGLDSPLHF.

This chain links TRBV10-3 with TRBJ2-5; D might be TRBD2 (5 bases). The CDR3 is made up of 11 amino acids. Germline CDR1 is ENHRY and CDR2 is SYGVKD. Trimming took 6 bases from V and 4 from J, leaving 6 bases between them. As DNA, the CDR3 is TGTGCCATCAGAAGCGGAGAGACCCAGTACTTC. As protein: CAIRSGETQYF.

J is TRBJ1-6 and V is TRBV19, with unresolved D. CDR1 and CDR2 from the germline V gene are LNHDA and SQIVND (reference sequence). V lost 1 base, J lost 7 bases, and 14 bases lay in between. The CDR3 totals 16 residues. The CDR3, as DNA: TGTGCCAGTAGTATAGGTGGAGGGCCAGCCAATTCACCCCTCCACTTT. As protein: CASSIGGGPANSPLHF.

The V gene is TRBV29-1, the J gene TRBJ2-3; the D gene is possibly TRBD2 (6 bases). The V end lost 2 bases, the J end lost 5 bases, and 11 bases lay between the germline ends. Germline V gives CDR1 SQVTM, CDR2 ANQGSEA. CDR3 length equals 13 residues. Here the CDR3 reads CSVEFRRGDTQYF. The CDR3 DNA follows: TGCAGCGTTGAATTCCGGCGGGGAGATACGCAGTATTTT.

The chain carries TRBV7-9 and TRBJ1-6, with TRBD1 identical over 8 bases. The CDR3 covers 13 residues. V shed 5 bases, J shed 10 bases, and the junction held 4 bases outside the gene matches. Germline V gene lookup returns CDR1 SEHNR and CDR2 FQNEAQ (reference sequence). The CDR3 bases are TGTGCCAGCAGCCTGGGACAGGCCTCACCCCTCCACTTT. Amino acids: CASSLGQASPLHF.

V and J are TRBV4-3 and TRBJ1-5; a possible D gene is TRBD1 (6 bases). CDR3 size: 16 residues. Germline CDR1 LGHNA, CDR2 YSLEER. Trimming cost V 0 bases and J 6 bases, with 15 bases left between them. CDR3 sequence: CASSQEWGGTSQPQHF. CDR3 nucleotides: TGCGCCAGCAGCCAAGAGTGGGGGGGGACAAGTCAGCCCCAGCATTTT.

The chain recombines TRBV5-6 with TRBJ1-1; D gene uncertain. V was shortened by 4 bases and J by 8 bases, with 15 bases between the two germline ends. Germline assignment: CDR1 SGHDT and CDR2 YYEEEE. The CDR3 is 13 amino acids. CDR3 loop: CASSLLRGTEAFF. CDR3 nucleotides: TGTGCCAGCAGCCTCTTACGGGGTACCGAAGCTTTCTTT. Drawing the rest from reference TRBV5-6 and TRBJ1-1, the complete variable domain is DAGVTQSPTHLIKTRGQQVTLRCSPKSGHDTVSWYQQALGQGPQFIFQYYEEEERQRGNFPDRFSGHQFPNYSSELNVNALLLGDSALYLCASSLLRGTEAFFGQGTRLTVV.